This TCR beta chain was profiled in a study of T cells in Graves' hyperthyroidism and ophthalmopathy. Study summary: The blood sample was taken at first diagnosis, before treatment began.

Researchers took RNA transcripts and amplified the TCR beta CDR3 regions from them. A first-round RT-PCR of the TCR CDR3 used the HTBI primer set. TCRdb called the multiplex PCR reads again in MiXCR, with one record for every CDR3 protein. The table lists 640,000 or so distinct CDR3 sequences, more than 13% of them singletons, with more than 6% in the top ten. V was trimmed by 0 bases and J by 3 bases, leaving 13 bases between them. The CDR3 covers 16 residues. Germline-derived CDR1 and CDR2 are LGHNA and YNFKEQ. The TCR sequence derives from a woman between 18 and 29 years old with Graves' ophthalmopathy. The chain links TRBV4-2 to TRBJ2-3; perhaps TRBD1 as D (7 bases). The specimen was blood. CDR3 protein: CASSQDQGGVTDTQYF. CDR3 DNA: TGTGCCAGCAGCCAAGATCAGGGGGGAGTAACAGATACGCAGTATTTT.